This T cell receptor (beta chain) derives from a study of OX40 agonist ivuxolimab in advanced cancers. Across the study: At 0.01 to 10 mg/kg, ivuxolimab was administered intravenously to patients every 2 weeks.

Only in-frame clones appear in the TCRdb table, and some are missing; sequencing was by immunoSEQ multiplex PCR. The top ten clones hold more than 14% of a sample with 8,500 to 13,000 clones, around 80% of them seen once. Specimen: CD4+ or CD8+ T cells sorted from blood, collected in a trial of the OX40 agonist ivuxolimab. This receptor was obtained from an adult with an advanced solid tumor such as melanoma, head and neck, liver or kidney cancer.

The CDR3 here is CASSERPSGIYNEQFF. CDR3 nucleotide sequence: TGTGCCAGCAGTGAACGGCCTAGCGGGATCTACAATGAGCAGTTCTTC. The chain employs TRBV2 and TRBJ2-1, with 9 bases identical to TRBD2. Trimming at V came to 2 bases and at J to 3 bases, leaving 5 bases not matched to a gene. The CDR3 spans 16 residues. Germline CDR1 reads SNHLY; CDR2 reads FYNNEI.